This T cell receptor (beta chain) was sequenced for a study of patients and donors after allogeneic stem cell transplantation. V lost 4 bases and J lost 2, with 6 bases in between. CDR1 is KGHDR, CDR2 SFDVKD, per germline. The CDR3 has 13 residues. This clonotype was detected many times. Each CDR3 protein gets one entry after TCRdb re-called the RT-PCR reads with MiXCR. The sample carries about a million distinct CDR3 sequences, roughly 17% recorded once. Sequenced sample: blood, either unsorted or a sorted T cell fraction (not recorded which). The V gene is TRBV24-1, the J gene TRBJ2-3; D call uncertain. The clonotype comes from a human donor who was either an allogeneic HSCT recipient or a stem cell or donor lymphocyte infusion donor (not recorded which). It is not recorded whose cells these are; they may come from a transplant donor. CDR3 sequence reads: CATSEPVTDTQYF. The CDR3 bases are TGTGCCACCAGTGAGCCGGTCACAGATACGCAGTATTTT.